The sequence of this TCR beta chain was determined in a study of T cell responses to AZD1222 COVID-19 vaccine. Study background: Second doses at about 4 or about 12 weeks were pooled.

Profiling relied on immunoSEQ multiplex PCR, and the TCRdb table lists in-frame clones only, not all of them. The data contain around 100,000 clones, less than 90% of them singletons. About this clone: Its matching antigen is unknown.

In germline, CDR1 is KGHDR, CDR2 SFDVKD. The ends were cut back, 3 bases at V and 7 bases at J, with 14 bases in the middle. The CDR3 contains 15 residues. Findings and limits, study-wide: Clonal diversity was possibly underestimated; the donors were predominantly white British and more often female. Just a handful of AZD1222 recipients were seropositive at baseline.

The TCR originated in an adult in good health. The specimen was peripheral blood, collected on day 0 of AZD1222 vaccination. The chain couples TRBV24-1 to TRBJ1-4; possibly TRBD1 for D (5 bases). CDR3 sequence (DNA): TGTGCCACCAGTGATGGAGCGACAGACAGTGAAAAACTGTTTTTT. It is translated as CATSDGATDSEKLFF.